This T cell receptor beta chain was observed in a study of blood T cell repertoires in COVID-19. Overall study context: The samples span acute and convalescent COVID-19 from the United States, Italy and Spain. Nucleic acid was either cDNA or gDNA, and it came from T cells, B-cell-depleted T cells, or PBMCs.

As handled by the study authors: Reference gene primer amplification yielded estimated nucleated cell counts. Produced via immunoSEQ multiplex PCR; TCRdb's table is partial and in-frame only. V, J and clone size are taken as reported in that table, and D and trimming were inferred from the DNA itself. The data show a few hundred thousand clones, around 90% seen once. V dropped 5 bases and J dropped 3; count of bases not matched to a gene: 6. There are 14 residues in the CDR3. Germline CDR1 and CDR2: WNHNN and SYGVQD (reference sequence). Source material: peripheral blood. The sequence came from a person aged 18-35 years with COVID-19, enrolled during active disease. The genes are TRBV10-1 and TRBJ1-1; TRBD1 aligns across 7 bases. The CDR3 nucleotides read TGCGCCAGCAGTAGGGGGACAGAAGACACTGAAGCTTTCTTT. The encoded protein is CASSRGTEDTEAFF.